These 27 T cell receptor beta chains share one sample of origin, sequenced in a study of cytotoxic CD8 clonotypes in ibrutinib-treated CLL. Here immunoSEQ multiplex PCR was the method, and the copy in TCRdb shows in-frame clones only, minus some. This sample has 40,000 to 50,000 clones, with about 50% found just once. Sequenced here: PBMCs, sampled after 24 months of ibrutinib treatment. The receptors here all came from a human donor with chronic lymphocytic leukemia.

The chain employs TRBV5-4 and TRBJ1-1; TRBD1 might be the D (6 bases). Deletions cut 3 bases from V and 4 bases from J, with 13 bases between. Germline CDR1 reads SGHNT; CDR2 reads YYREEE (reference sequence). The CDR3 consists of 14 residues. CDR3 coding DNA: TGTGCCAGCAGCTCGACAGGTGGGGGCACTGAAGCTTTCTTT. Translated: CASSSTGGGTEAFF.

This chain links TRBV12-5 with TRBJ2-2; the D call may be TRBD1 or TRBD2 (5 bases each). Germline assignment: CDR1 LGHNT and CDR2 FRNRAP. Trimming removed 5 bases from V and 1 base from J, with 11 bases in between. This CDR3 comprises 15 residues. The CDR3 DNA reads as TGTGCTAGTGGTGGGGGAGAATGGAACACCGGGGAGCTGTTTTTT. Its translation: CASGGGEWNTGELFF.

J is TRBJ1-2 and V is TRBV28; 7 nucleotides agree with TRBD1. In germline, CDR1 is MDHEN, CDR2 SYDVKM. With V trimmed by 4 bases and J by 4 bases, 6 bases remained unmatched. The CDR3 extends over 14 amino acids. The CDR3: CASSSGQASYGYTF. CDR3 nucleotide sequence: TGTGCCAGCAGTTCCGGACAGGCCTCCTATGGCTACACCTTC.

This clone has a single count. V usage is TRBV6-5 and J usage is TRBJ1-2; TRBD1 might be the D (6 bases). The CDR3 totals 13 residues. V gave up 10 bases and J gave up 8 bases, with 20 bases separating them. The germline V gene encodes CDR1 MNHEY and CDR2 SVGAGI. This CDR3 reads CATNGGGSIGYTF. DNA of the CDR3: TGTGCCACCAACGGGGGGGGCTCTATCGGCTACACCTTC.

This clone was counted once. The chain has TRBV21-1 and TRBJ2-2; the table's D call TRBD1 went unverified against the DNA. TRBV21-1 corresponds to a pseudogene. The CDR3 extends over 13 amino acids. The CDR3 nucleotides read TGTGCCAGCAGCACAGGGGGCACCGGGGAGCTGTTTTTT. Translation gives CASSTGGTGELFF.

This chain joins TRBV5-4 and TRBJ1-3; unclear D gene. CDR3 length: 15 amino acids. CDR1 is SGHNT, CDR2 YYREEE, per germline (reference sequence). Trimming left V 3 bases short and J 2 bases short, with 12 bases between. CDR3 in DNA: TGTGCCAGCAGCTCGGGTACAGAAGCTGGAAACACCATATATTTT. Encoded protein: CASSSGTEAGNTIYF.

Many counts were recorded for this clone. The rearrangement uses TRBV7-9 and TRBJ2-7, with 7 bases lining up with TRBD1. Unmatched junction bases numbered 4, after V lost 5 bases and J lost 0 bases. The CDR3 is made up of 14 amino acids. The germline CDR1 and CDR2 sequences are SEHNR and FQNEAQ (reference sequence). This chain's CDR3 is CASSPTGSSYEQYF. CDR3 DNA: TGTGCCAGCAGCCCGACAGGGTCCTCCTACGAGCAGTACTTC.

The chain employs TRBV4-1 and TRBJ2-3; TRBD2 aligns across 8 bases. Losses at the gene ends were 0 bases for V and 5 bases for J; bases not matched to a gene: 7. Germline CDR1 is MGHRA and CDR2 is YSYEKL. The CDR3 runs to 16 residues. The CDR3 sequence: CASSQEAGAEVDTQYF. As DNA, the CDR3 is TGCGCCAGCAGCCAAGAAGCGGGGGCCGAGGTAGATACGCAGTATTTT.

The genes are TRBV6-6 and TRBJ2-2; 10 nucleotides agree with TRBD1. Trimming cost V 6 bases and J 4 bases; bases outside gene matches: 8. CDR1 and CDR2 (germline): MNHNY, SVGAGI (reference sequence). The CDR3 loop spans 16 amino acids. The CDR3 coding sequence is TGTGCCAGCAGCGTGACAGGGGGCTATACCACCGGGGAGCTGTTTTTT. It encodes CASSVTGGYTTGELFF.

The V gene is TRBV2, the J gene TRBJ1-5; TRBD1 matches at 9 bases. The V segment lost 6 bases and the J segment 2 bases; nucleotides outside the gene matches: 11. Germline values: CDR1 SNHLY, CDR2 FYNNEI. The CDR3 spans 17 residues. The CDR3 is CASRRGDRVSGNQPQHF. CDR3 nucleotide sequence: TGTGCCAGCAGGAGGGGGGACAGGGTTTCGGGCAATCAGCCCCAGCATTTT.

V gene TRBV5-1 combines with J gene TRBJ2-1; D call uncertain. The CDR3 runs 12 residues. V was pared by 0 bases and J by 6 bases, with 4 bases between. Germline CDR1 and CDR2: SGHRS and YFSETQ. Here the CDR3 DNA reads TGCGCCAGCAGCTTGGAGGGCAATGAGCAGTTCTTC. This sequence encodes CASSLEGNEQFF.

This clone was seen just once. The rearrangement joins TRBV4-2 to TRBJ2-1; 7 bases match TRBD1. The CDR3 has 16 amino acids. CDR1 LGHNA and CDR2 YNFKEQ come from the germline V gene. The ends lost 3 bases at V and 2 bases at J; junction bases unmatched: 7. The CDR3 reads CASSQGTGVTYNEQFF. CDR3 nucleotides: TGTGCCAGCAGCCAGGGTACAGGGGTGACCTACAATGAGCAGTTCTTC.

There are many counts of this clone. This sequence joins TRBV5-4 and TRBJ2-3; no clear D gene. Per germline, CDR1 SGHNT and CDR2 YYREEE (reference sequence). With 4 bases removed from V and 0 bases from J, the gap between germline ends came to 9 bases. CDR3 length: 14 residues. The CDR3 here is CASSPETSTDTQYF. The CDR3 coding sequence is TGTGCCAGCAGCCCGGAGACTAGCACAGATACGCAGTATTTT. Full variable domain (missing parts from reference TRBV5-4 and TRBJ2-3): ETGVTQSPTHLIKTRGQQVTLRCSSQSGHNTVSWYQQALGQGPQFIFQYYREEENGRGNFPPRFSGLQFPNYSSELNVNALELDDSALYLCASSPETSTDTQYFGPGTRLTVL.

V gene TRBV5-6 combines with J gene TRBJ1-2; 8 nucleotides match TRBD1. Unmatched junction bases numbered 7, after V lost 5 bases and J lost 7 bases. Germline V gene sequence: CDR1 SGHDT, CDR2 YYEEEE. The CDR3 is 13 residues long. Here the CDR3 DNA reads TGTGCCAGCAGAGACCAGGGGGCGTTTGGCTACACCTTC. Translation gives CASRDQGAFGYTF.

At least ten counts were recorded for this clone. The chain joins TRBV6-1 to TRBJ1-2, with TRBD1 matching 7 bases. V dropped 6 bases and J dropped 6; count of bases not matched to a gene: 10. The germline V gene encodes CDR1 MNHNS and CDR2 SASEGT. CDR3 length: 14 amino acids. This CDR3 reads CASRSGTASDGYTF. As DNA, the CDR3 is TGTGCCAGCAGGTCCGGGACAGCCTCCGATGGCTACACCTTC.

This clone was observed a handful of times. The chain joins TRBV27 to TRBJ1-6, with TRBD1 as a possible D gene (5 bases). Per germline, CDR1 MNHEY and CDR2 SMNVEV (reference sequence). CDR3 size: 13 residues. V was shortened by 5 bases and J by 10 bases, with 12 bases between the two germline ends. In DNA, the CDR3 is TGTGCCAGCAGTCCTGGACAAGGCTCACCCCTCCACTTT. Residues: CASSPGQGSPLHF.

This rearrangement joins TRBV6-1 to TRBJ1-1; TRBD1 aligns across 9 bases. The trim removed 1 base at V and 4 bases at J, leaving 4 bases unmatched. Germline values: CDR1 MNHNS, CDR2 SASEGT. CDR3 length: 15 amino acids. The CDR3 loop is CASSEVGDRATEAFF. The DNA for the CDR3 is TGTGCCAGCAGTGAAGTTGGGGACAGGGCCACTGAAGCTTTCTTT.

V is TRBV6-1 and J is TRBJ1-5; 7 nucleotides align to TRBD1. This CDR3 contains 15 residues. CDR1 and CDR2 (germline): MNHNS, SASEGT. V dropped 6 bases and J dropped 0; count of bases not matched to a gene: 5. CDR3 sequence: CASRTGQASNQPQHF. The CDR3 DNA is TGTGCCAGCAGAACTGGACAGGCTAGCAATCAGCCCCAGCATTTT.

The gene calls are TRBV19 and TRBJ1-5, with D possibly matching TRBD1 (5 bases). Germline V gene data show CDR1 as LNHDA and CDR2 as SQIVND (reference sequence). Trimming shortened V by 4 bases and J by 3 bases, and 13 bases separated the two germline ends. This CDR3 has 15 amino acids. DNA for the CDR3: TGTGCCAGTAGTAGGGGGTCAAATCCCAATCAGCCCCAGCATTTT. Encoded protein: CASSRGSNPNQPQHF.

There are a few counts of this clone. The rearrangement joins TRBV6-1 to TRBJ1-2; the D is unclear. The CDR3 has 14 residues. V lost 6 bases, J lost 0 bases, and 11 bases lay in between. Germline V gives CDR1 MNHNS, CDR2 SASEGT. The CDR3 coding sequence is TGTGCCAGCAGCCCCGCTGGTCCTAACTATGGCTACACCTTC. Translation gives CASSPAGPNYGYTF.

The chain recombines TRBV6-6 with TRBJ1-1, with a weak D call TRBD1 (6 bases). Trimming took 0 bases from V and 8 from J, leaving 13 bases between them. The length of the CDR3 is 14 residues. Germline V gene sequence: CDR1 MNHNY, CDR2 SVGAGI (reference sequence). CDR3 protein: CASSYSTDSTEAFF. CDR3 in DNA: TGTGCCAGCAGTTACTCGACGGACAGTACCGAAGCTTTCTTT.

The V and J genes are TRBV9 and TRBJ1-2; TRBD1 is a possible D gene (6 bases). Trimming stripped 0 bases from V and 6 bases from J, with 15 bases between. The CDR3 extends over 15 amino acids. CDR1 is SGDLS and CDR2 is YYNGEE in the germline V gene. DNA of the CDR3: TGTGCCAGCAGCGTAGCGGTCAGGGGTTTGGATGGCTACACCTTC. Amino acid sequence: CASSVAVRGLDGYTF.

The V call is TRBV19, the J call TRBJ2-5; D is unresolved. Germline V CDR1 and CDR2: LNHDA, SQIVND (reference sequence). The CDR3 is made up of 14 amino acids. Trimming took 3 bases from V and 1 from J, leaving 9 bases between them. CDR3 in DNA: TGTGCCAGTAGTATTCACGGAGCCCAAGAGACCCAGTACTTC. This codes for CASSIHGAQETQYF. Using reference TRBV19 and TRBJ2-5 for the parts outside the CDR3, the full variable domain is DGGITQSPKYLFRKEGQNVTLSCEQNLNHDAMYWYRQDPGQGLRLIYYSQIVNDFQKGDIAEGYSVSREKKESFPLTVTSAQKNPTAFYLCASSIHGAQETQYFGPGTRLLVL.

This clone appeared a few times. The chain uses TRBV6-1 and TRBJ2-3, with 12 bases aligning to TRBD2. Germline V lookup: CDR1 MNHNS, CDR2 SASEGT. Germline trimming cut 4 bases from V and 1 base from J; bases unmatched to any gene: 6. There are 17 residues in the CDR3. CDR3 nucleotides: TGTGCCAGCAGTGCTACTAGCGGGGGGTTCGGCACAGATACGCAGTATTTT. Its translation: CASSATSGGFGTDTQYF.

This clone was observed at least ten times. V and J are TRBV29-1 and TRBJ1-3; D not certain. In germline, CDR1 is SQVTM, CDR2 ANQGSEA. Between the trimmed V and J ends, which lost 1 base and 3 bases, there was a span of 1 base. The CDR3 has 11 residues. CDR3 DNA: TGCAGCGTTGAAGGTGGAAACACCATATATTTT. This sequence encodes CSVEGGNTIYF.

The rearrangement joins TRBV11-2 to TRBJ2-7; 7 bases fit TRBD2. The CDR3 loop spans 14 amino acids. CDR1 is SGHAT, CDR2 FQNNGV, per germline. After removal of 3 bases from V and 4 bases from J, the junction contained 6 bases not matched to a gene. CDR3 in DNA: TGTGCCAGCAGCTTCGCGGGGGTGATTTACGAGCAGTACTTC. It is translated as CASSFAGVIYEQYF.

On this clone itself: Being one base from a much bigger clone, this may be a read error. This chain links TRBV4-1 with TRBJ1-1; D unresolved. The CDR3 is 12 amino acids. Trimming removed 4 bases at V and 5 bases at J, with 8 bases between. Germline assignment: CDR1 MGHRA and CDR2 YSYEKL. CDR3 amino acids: CASSRDGTEAFF. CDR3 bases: TGCGCCAGCAGCCGGGATGGGACTGAAGCTTTCTTT.